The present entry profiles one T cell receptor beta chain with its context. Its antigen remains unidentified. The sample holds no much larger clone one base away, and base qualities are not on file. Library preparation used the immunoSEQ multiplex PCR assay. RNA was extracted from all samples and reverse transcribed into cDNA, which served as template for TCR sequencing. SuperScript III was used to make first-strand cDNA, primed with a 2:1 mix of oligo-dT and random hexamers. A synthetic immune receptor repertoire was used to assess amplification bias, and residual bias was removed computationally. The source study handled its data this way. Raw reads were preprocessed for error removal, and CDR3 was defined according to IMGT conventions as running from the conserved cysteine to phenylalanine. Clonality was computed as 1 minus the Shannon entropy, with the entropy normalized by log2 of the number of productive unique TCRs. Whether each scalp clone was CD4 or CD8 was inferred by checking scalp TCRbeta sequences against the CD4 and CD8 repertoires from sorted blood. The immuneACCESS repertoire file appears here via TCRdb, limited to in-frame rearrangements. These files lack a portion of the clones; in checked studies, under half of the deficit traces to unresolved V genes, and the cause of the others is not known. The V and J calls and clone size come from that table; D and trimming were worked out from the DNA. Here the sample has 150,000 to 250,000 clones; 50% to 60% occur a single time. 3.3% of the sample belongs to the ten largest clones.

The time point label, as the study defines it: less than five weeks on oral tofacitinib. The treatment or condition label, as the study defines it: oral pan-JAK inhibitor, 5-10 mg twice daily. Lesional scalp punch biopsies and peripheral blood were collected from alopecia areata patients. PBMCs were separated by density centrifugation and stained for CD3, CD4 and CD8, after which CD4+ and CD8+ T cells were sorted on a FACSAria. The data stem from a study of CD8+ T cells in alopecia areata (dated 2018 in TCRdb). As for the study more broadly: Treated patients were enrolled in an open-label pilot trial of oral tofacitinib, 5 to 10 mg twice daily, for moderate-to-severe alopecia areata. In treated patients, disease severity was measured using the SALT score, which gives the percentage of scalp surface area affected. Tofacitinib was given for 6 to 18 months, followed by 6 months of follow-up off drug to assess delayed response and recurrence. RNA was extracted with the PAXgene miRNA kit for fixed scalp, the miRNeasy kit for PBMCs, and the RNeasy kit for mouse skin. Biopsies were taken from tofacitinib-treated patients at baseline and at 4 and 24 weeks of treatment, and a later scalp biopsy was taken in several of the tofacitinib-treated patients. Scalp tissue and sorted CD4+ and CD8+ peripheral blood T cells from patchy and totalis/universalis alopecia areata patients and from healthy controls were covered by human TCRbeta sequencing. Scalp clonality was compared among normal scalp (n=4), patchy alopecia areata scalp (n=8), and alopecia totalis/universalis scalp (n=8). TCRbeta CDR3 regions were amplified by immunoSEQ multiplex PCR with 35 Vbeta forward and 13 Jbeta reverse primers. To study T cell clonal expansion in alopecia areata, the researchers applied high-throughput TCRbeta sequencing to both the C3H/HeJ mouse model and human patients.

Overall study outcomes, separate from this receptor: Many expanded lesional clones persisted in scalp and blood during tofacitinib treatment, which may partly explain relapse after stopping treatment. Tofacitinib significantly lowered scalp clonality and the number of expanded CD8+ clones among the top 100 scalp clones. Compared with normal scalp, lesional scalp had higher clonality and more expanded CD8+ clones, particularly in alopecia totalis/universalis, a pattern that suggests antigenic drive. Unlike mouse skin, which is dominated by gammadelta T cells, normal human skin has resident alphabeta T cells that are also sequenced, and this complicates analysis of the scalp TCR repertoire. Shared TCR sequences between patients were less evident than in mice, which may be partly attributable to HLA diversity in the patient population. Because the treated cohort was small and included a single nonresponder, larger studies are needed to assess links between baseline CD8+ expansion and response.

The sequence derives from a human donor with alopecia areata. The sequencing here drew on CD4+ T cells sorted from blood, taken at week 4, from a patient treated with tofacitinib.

The nucleotide sequence reads as follows: TGCAGCGTTGAAGGGGGTCGGGGGGTGGATACGCAGTATTTT. It is translated as CSVEGGRGVDTQYF. The sequence links TRBV29-1 to TRBJ2-3, with 7 junctional bases fitting TRBD2. The CDR3, from cysteine to phenylalanine, totals 14 residues. The sequence is cut down to CDR3 DNA, 42 bases in frame from base 1. V trim: 1 base; J trim: 6 bases; unmatched bases: 7. According to the germline V gene, CDR1 reads SQVTM and CDR2 reads ANQGSEA.